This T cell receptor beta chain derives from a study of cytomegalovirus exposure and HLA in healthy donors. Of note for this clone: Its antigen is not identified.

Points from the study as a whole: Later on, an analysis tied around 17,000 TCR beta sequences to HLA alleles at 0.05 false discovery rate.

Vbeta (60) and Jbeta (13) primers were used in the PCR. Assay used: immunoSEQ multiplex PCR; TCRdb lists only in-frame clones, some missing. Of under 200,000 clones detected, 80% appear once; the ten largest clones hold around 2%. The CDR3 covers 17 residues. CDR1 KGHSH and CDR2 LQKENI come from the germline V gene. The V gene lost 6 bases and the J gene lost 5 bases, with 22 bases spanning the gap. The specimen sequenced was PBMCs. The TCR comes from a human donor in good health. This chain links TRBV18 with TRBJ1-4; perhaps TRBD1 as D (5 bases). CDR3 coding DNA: TGTGCCAGCTCCCGCAACGGATACTTACAGGAGAATGAAAAACTGTTTTTT. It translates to CASSRNGYLQENEKLFF.